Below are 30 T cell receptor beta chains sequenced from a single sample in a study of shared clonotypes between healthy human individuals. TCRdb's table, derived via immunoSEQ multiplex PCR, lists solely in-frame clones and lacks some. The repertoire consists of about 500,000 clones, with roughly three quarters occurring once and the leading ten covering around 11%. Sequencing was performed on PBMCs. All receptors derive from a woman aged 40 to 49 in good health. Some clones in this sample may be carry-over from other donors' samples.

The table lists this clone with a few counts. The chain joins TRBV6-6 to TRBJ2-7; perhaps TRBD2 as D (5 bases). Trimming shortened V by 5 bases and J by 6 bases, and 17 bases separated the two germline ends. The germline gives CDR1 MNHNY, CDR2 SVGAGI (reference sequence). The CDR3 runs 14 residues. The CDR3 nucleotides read TGTGCCAGCAGTCCCCTCACTAGTTTAACCGAGCAGTACTTC. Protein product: CASSPLTSLTEQYF.

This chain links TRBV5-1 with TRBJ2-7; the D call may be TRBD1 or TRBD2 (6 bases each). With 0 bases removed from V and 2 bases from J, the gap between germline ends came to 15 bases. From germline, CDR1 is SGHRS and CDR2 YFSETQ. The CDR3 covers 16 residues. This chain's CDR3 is CASSLDLTGDTYEQYF. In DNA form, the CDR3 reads TGCGCCAGCAGCTTGGATCTAACGGGGGACACCTACGAGCAGTACTTC. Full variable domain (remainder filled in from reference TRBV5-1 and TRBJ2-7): KAGVTQTPRYLIKTRGQQVTLSCSPISGHRSVSWYQQTPGQGLQFLFEYFSETQRNKGNFPGRFSGRQFSNSRSEMNVSTLELGDSALYLCASSLDLTGDTYEQYFGPGTRLTVT.

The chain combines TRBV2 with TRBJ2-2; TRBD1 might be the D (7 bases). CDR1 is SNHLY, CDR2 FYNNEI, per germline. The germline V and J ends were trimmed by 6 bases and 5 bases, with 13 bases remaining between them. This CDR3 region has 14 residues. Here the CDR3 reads CASRRDSYTGELFF. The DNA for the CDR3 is TGTGCCAGCAGGCGGGACAGCTATACCGGGGAGCTGTTTTTT.

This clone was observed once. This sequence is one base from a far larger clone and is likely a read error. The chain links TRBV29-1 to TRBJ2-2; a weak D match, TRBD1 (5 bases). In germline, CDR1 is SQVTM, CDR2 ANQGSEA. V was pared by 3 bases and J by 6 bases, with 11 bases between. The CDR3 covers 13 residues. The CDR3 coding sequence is TGCAGCGTTGACAGGGCTGGGGCCGGGGAGCTGTTTTTT. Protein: CSVDRAGAGELFF.

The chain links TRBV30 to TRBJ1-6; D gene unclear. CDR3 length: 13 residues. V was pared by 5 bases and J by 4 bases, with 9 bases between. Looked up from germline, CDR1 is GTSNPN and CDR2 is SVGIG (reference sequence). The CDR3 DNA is TGTGCCTGGGTCGGAGTTTATAATTCACCCCTCCACTTT. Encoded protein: CAWVGVYNSPLHF.

CDR3 sequence reads: CASSPSSSYNEQFF. In DNA form, the CDR3 reads TGTGCCAGCAGCCCGTCTAGCTCCTACAATGAGCAGTTCTTC. The rearrangement uses TRBV7-7 and TRBJ2-1; D call uncertain. Looked up from germline, CDR1 is SSHAT and CDR2 is FNYEAQ (reference sequence). Between the trimmed V and J ends, which lost 5 bases and 0 bases, there was a span of 8 bases. This CDR3 has 14 residues.

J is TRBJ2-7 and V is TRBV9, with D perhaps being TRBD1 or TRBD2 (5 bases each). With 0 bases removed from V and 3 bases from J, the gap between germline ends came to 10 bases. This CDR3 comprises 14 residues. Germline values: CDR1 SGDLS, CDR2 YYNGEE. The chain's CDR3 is CASSVAGTGYEQYF. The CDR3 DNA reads TGTGCCAGCAGCGTAGCTGGGACGGGCTACGAGCAGTACTTC.

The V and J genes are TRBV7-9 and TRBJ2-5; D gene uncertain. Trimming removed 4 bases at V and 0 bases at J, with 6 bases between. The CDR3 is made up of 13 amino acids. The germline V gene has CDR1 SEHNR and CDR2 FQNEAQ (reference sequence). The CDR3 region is CASSSQHQETQYF. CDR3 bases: TGTGCCAGCAGCTCTCAGCACCAAGAGACCCAGTACTTC.

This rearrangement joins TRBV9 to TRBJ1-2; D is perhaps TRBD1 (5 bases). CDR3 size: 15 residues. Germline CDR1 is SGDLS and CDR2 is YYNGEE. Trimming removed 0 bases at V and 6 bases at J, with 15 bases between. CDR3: CASSVAVGLGNGYTF. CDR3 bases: TGTGCCAGCAGCGTAGCTGTGGGGCTTGGTAATGGCTACACCTTC.

The CDR3: CASSSPLSTHEQYF. The CDR3 coding sequence is TGTGCCAGCAGTTCCCCTCTAAGCACCCACGAGCAGTACTTC. The gene calls are TRBV6-5 and TRBJ2-7; D is undetermined. From germline, CDR1 is MNHEY and CDR2 SVGAGI. The CDR3 loop spans 14 amino acids. The ends were cut back, 4 bases at V and 5 bases at J, with 15 bases in the middle.

This CDR3 reads CASSFAYNQPQHF. For the CDR3, the DNA is TGTGCCAGCAGTTTCGCTTATAATCAGCCCCAGCATTTT. The rearrangement joins TRBV27 to TRBJ1-5; the D is unclear. CDR1 is MNHEY, CDR2 SMNVEV, per germline (reference sequence). V shed 3 bases and J shed 4 bases, with 7 bases lying between them. This CDR3 spans 13 amino acids.

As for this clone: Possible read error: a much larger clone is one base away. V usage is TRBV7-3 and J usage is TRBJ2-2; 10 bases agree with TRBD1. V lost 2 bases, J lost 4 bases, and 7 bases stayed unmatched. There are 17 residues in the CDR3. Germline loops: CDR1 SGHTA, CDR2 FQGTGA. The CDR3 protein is CASSLPARDRGTGELFF. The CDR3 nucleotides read TGTGCCAGCAGCTTACCCGCCCGGGACAGGGGCACCGGGGAGCTGTTTTTT.

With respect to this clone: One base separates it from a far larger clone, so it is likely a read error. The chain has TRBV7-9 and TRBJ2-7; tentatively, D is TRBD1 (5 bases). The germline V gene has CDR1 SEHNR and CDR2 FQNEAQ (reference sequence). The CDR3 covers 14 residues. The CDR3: CANSLGQGRNEQYF. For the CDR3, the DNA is TGTGCCAACAGCTTAGGGCAGGGCAGGAACGAGCAGTACTTC.

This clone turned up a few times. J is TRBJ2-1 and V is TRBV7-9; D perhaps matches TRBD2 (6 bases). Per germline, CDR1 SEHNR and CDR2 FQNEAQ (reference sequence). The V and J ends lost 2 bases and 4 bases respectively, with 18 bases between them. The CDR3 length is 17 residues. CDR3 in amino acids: CASSLNPRGSGYNEQFF. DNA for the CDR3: TGTGCCAGCAGCTTAAACCCTCGCGGTAGCGGTTACAATGAGCAGTTCTTC.

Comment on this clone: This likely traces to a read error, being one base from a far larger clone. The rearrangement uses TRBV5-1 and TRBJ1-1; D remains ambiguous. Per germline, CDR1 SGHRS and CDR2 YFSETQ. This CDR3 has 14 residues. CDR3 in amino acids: CDSSLRGTYTEAFF. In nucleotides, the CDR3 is TGCGACAGCAGCCTTCGGGGAACATACACTGAAGCTTTCTTT.

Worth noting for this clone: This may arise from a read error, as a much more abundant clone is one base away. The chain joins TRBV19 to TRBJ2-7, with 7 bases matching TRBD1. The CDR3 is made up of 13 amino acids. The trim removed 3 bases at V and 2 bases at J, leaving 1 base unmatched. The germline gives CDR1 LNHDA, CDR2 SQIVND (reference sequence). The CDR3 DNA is TGTGCCAGTAGTATGACAGGGACCTACGAGCAGTACTTC. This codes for CASSMTGTYEQYF.

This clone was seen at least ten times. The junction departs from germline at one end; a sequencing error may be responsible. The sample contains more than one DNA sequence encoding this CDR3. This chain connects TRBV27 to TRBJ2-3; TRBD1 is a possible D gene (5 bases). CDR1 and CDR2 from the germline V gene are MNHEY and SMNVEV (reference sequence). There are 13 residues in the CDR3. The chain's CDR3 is CASSLSRTGTQYF. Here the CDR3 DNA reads TGTGCCAGCAGTTTAAGCCGCACAGGTACGCAGTATTTT.

CDR3 bases: TGTGCCATCAGTGACCCACAGAGAACCCAAGAGACCCAGTACTTC. It specifies CAISDPQRTQETQYF. This chain joins TRBV10-3 and TRBJ2-5, with unresolved D. This CDR3 has 15 residues. The V end was cut by 3 bases, the J end by 1 base, with 12 bases between. Germline-derived CDR1 and CDR2 are ENHRY and SYGVKD.

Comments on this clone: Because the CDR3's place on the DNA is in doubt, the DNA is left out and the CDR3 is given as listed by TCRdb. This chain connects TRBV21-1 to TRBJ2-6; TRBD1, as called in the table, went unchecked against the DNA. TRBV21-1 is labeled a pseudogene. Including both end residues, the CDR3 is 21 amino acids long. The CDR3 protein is CASSKKWGGTGFATGANVLTF.

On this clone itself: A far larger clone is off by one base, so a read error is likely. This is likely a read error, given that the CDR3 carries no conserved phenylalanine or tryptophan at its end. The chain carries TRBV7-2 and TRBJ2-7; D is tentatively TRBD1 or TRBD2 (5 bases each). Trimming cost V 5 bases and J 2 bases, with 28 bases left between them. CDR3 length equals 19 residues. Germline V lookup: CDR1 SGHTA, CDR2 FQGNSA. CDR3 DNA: TGTGCCAGCAGCACCGCGGCAGGGCTCTTCCGAGCGGATGCCTACGAGCAGTACTAC. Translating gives CASSTAAGLFRADAYEQYY.

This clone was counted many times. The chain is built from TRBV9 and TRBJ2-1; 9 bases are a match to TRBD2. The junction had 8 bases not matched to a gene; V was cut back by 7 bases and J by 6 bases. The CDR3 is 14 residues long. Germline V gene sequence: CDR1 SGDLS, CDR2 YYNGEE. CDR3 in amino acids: CASQPSGRRNEQFF. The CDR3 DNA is TGTGCCAGCCAGCCCAGCGGGAGGCGCAATGAGCAGTTCTTC.

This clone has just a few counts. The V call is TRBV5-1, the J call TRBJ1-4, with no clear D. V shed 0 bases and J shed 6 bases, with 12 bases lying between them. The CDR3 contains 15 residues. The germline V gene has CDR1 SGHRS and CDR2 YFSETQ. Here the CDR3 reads CASSLDGSFDEKLFF. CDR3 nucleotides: TGCGCCAGCAGCTTGGATGGATCCTTCGATGAAAAACTGTTTTTT.

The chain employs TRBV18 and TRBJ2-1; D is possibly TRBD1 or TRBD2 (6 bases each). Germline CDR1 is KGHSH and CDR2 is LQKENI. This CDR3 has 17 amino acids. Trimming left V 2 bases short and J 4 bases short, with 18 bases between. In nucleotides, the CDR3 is TGTGCCAGCTCACCAAAGCCCGGGGGCGTATGGTACAATGAGCAGTTCTTC. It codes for CASSPKPGGVWYNEQFF.

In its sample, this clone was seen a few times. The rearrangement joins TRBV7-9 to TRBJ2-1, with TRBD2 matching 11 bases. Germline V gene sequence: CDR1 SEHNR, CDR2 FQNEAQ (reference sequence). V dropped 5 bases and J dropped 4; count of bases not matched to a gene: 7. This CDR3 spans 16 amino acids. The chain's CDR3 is CASSPRLAGRYNEQFF. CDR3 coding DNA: TGTGCCAGCAGCCCCCGACTAGCGGGAAGGTACAATGAGCAGTTCTTC. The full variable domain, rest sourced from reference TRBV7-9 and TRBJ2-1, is DTGVSQNPRHKITKRGQNVTFRCDPISEHNRLYWYRQTLGQGPEFLTYFQNEAQLEKSRLLSDRFSAERPKGSFSTLEIQRTEQGDSAMYLCASSPRLAGRYNEQFFGPGTRLTVL.

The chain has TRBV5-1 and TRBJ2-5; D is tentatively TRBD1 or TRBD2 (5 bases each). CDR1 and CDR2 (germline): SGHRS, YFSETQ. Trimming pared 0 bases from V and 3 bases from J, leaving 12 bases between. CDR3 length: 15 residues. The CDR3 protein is CASSLGFMGEETQYF. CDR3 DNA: TGCGCCAGCAGCTTGGGGTTTATGGGGGAAGAGACCCAGTACTTC.

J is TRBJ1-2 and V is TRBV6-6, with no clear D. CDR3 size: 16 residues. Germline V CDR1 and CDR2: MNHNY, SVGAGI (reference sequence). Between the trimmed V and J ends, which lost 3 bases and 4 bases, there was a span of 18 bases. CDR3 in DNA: TGTGCCAGCAGTTATTGCCGTGGGAGAAAGACCTATGGCTACACCTTC. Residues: CASSYCRGRKTYGYTF.

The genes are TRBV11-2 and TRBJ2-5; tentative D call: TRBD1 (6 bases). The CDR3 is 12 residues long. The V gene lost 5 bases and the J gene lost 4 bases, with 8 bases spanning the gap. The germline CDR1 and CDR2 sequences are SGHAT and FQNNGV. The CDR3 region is CASSGTRETQYF. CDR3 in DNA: TGTGCCAGCAGCGGGACAAGAGAGACCCAGTACTTC.

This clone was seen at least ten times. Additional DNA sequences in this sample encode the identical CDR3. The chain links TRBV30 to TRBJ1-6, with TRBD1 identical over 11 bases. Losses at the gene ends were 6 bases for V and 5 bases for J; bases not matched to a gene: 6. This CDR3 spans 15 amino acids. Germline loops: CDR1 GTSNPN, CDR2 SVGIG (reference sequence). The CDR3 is CACPGQGADNSPLHF. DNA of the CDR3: TGTGCCTGCCCCGGACAGGGGGCCGATAATTCACCCCTCCACTTT. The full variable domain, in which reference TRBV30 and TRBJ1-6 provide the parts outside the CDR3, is SQTIHQWPATLVQPVGSPLSLECTVEGTSNPNLYWYRQAAGRGLQLLFYSVGIGQISSEVPQNLSASRPQDRQFILSSKKLLLSDSGFYLCACPGQGADNSPLHFGNGTRLTVT.

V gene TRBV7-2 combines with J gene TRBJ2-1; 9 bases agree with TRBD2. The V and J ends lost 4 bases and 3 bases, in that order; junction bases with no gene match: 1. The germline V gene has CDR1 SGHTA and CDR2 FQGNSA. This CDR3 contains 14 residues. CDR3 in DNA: TGTGCCAGCAGCTCTAGCGGGAACTACAATGAGCAGTTCTTC. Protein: CASSSSGNYNEQFF.

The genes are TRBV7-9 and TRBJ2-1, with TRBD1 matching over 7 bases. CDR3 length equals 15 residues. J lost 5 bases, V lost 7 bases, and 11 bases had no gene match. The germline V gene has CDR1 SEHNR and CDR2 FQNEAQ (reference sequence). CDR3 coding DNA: TGTGCCAGCAATCCCCAGGGGGTCGCTCACAATGAGCAGTTCTTC. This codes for CASNPQGVAHNEQFF.